This TCR beta chain was sequenced in a study of vaccination and CD4 T cells after COVID-19. This clonotype was picked up a small number of times. Its cognate antigen is unknown. With the Oncomine TCR Beta short-read assay, DNA from cultured CD4+ T cells was sequenced. It was from cultured CD4+ T cells that genomic DNA was extracted. TCRdb analysed the PCR reads with MiXCR anew, one entry per CDR3 protein. This table has about 19,000 distinct CDR3 sequences, roughly 56% appearing once. Whole-study results and caveats: Median numbers of SARS-CoV-2-reactive clonotypes increased from around 19 to 38 (not a significant change).

CDR1 and CDR2 from the germline V gene are MNHEY and SVGEGT. Germline trimming cut 5 bases from V and 5 bases from J; bases unmatched to any gene: 8. CDR3 size: 14 residues. Treatment specified: roughly ten-day PBMC culture with coronavirus spike peptide pools or control peptides (ViraFEST assay). PCR positivity was dated March to December 2020, before US Alpha, Beta and Delta variants. Sequenced: CD4+ T cells from blood, cultured in vitro. This receptor was taken from a human donor who had recovered from COVID-19. The chain couples TRBV6-2 or TRBV6-3 to TRBJ2-5; 7 positions match TRBD2. The CDR3 sequence: CASSAGLMRETQYF. The CDR3 bases are TGTGCCAGCAGTGCGGGACTAATGAGGGAGACCCAGTACTTC.